Below, 12 T cell receptor beta chains from the same sample are listed, as sequenced in a study of T cells in Graves' hyperthyroidism and ophthalmopathy (dated by TCRdb to between 2018 and 2020). Library construction relied on multiplex PCR. For sequencing, an Illumina HiSeq 2000 was employed. The TCR beta CDR3 regions were amplified from RNA transcripts. A first-round RT-PCR of the TCR CDR3 used the HTBI primer set with the Qiagen OneStep RT-PCR kit. The raw public data were reprocessed by TCRdb itself: fastp quality trimming at Q25, MiXCR clonotype calling, in-frame beta chains only. For every CDR3 protein sequence, its rows merge into one entry that carries the most common genes and DNA. The sample table records roughly 500,000 distinct CDR3 sequences; roughly 46% of these occur just once. The ten top clones hold 15% to 20% of the sample. The sample taken for sequencing was peripheral blood or thyroid tissue (not recorded which). The source of these receptors is an adult woman with Graves' disease, either hyperthyroidism or ophthalmopathy (not recorded which).

The CDR3, as DNA: TGCAGTGCCCGCGTCCCGGATACCGGGGAGCTGTTTTTT. Amino acid sequence: CSARVPDTGELFF. The chain has TRBV20-1 and TRBJ2-2; D ambiguous. The CDR3 has 13 residues. Germline lookup yields CDR1 DFQATT and CDR2 SNEGSKA (reference sequence). The V end lost 6 bases, the J end lost 5 bases, and 13 bases lay between the germline ends.

This chain uses TRBV2 with TRBJ2-7; D might be TRBD2 (5 bases). The CDR3 runs 13 residues. V was pared by 6 bases and J by 6 bases, with 15 bases between. Germline lookup yields CDR1 SNHLY and CDR2 FYNNEI. The CDR3 DNA sequence: TGTGCCAGCAGCCCCGGGATGTTGATCGAGCAGTACTTC. The encoded protein is CASSPGMLIEQYF.

This clonotype was observed a few times. The rearrangement uses TRBV12-1 and TRBJ2-2. TRBV12-1 is a recognized pseudogene. This CDR3 is built from 13 residues. CDR3 loop: CASSFGMTGELFF. In nucleotides, the CDR3 is TGTGCCAGCAGCTTTGGGATGACCGGGGAGCTGTTTTTT.

This clonotype showed up just a few times. The V gene is TRBV18, the J gene TRBJ2-7; maybe TRBD1 (6 bases). The V gene lost 0 bases and the J gene lost 8 bases, with 17 bases spanning the gap. Germline V gives CDR1 KGHSH, CDR2 LQKENI. The CDR3 runs to 15 residues. The DNA of the CDR3 is TGTGCCAGCTCACCACCGTTCAGGGGTACGAGAAAGCAGTACTTC. As protein: CASSPPFRGTRKQYF.

This clonotype turned up a few times. The CDR3 region has the DNA TGCAGCGTTGAACACAGGGATGGCTATGGCTACACCTTC. Its translation is CSVEHRDGYGYTF. This chain connects TRBV29-1 to TRBJ1-2; perhaps TRBD1 as D (6 bases). This CDR3 region has 13 residues. Deletions cut 2 bases from V and 4 bases from J, with 11 bases between. Germline CDR1 SQVTM, CDR2 ANQGSEA.

This chain links TRBV2 with TRBJ1-5, with D uncertain. The CDR3 consists of 13 residues. Germline lookup yields CDR1 SNHLY and CDR2 FYNNEI. The V and J ends lost 0 bases and 5 bases respectively, with 5 bases between them. CDR3 loop: CASSEADDQPQHF. The CDR3 DNA sequence: TGTGCCAGCAGTGAAGCGGATGATCAGCCCCAGCATTTT. Together with reference TRBV2 and TRBJ1-5, the CDR3 gives the full variable domain: EPEVTQTPSHQVTQMGQEVILRCVPISNHLYFYWYRQILGQKVEFLVSFYNNEISEKSEIFDDQFSVERPDGSNFTLKIRSTKLEDSAMYFCASSEADDQPQHFGDGTRLSIL.

The table lists this clonotype with many counts. This chain joins TRBV7-9 and TRBJ2-7, with TRBD2 matching over 13 bases. CDR3 length: 16 residues. Germline CDR1 and CDR2: SEHNR and FQNEAQ (reference sequence). After removal of 5 bases from V and 1 base from J, the junction contained 5 bases not matched to a gene. For the CDR3, the DNA is TGTGCCAGCAGCCTTCGGACTAGCGGGAGTTCCTACGAGCAGTACTTC. This translates into CASSLRTSGSSYEQYF.

The gene calls are TRBV7-6 and TRBJ1-1; a possible D gene is TRBD1 (5 bases). The V gene lost 4 bases and the J gene lost 1 base, with 10 bases spanning the gap. This CDR3 is 14 amino acids long. The germline CDR1 and CDR2 sequences are SGHVS and FNYEAQ. As DNA, the CDR3 is TGTGCCAGCAGCTACCAGGGAGCGAACACTGAAGCTTTCTTT. Residues: CASSYQGANTEAFF. Based on the CDR3 plus reference TRBV7-6 and TRBJ1-1, the full variable domain is GAGVSQSPRYKVTKRGQDVALRCDPISGHVSLYWYRQALGQGPEFLTYFNYEAQQDKSGLPNDRFSAERPEGSISTLTIQRTEQRDSAMYRCASSYQGANTEAFFGQGTRLTVV.

This sequence joins TRBV9 and TRBJ2-7, with TRBD2 matching over 8 bases. The DNA matches TRBJ2-1 better at its end, which makes the J call doubtful. Germline V gives CDR1 SGDLS, CDR2 YYNGEE. The CDR3 runs to 12 residues. The CDR3 here is CASSSSGDQQFF. The CDR3 coding sequence is TGTGCCAGCAGCAGTAGCGGGGACCAGCAGTTCTTC.

Remarks on this clonotype: This sequence may be a read error, since a much larger clone differs from it by one base. V is TRBV24-1 and J is TRBJ2-7; a weak D match, TRBD2 (5 bases). The length of the CDR3 is 16 residues. Per the germline V gene, CDR1 is KGHDR and CDR2 is SFDVKD. Trimming took off 6 bases at V and 2 bases at J, with 19 bases between the two ends. CDR3 DNA: TGTGCCACCAGTTACCCTAAAGGCGAGGGAACCTACGAGCAGTACTTC. As protein: CATSYPKGEGTYEQYF.

This clonotype occurred many times. V usage is TRBV20-1 and J usage is TRBJ1-6; possibly TRBD1 for D (5 bases). CDR1 DFQATT and CDR2 SNEGSKA come from the germline V gene (reference sequence). The V end lost 5 bases, the J end lost 6 bases, and 11 bases lay between the germline ends. CDR3 length: 13 amino acids. CDR3 sequence reads: CSAFHRSNSPLHF. The CDR3 nucleotides read TGCAGTGCTTTCCACAGGAGTAATTCACCCCTCCACTTT.

The sample holds one count of this clonotype. V usage is TRBV7-9 and J usage is TRBJ1-2; D possibly corresponds to TRBD1 (6 bases). V lost 5 bases, J lost 7 bases, and 17 bases lay in between. The CDR3 has 14 amino acids. Germline CDR1 and CDR2: SEHNR and FQNEAQ (reference sequence). The CDR3 region is CASSTAGGARGYTF. In DNA form, the CDR3 reads TGTGCCAGCAGCACTGCGGGGGGGGCCCGTGGCTACACCTTC.